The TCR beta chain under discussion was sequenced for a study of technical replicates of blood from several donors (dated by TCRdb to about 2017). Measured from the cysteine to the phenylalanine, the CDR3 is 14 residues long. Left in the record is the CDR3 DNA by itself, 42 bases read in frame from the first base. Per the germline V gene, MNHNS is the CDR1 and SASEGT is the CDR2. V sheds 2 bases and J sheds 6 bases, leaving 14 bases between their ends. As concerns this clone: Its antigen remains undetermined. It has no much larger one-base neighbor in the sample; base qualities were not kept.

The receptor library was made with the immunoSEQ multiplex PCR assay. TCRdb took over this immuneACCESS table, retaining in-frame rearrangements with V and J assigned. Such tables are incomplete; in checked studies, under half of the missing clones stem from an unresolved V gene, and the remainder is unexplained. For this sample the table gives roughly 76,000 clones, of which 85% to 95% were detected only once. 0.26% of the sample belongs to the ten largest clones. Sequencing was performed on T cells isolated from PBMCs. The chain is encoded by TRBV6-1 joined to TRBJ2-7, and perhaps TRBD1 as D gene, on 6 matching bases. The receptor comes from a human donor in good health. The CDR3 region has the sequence CASSELIRGCEQYF. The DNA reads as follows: TGTGCCAGCAGTGAACTAATCAGGGGTTGCGAGCAGTACTTC.